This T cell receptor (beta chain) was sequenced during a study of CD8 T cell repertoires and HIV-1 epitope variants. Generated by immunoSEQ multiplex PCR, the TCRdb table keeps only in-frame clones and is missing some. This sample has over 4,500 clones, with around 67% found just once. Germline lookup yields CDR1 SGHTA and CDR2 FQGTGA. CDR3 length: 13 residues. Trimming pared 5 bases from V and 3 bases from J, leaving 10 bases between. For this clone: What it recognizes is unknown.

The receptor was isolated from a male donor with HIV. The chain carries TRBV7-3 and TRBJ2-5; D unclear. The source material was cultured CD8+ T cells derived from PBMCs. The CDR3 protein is CASSPLLEETQYF. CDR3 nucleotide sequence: TGTGCCAGCAGCCCACTACTTGAAGAGACCCAGTACTTC. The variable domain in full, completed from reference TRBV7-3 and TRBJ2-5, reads GAGVSQTPSNKVTEKGKYVELRCDPISGHTALYWYRQSLGQGPEFLIYFQGTGAADDSGLPNDRFFAVRPEGSVSTLKIQRTERGDSAVYLCASSPLLEETQYFGPGTRLLVL.